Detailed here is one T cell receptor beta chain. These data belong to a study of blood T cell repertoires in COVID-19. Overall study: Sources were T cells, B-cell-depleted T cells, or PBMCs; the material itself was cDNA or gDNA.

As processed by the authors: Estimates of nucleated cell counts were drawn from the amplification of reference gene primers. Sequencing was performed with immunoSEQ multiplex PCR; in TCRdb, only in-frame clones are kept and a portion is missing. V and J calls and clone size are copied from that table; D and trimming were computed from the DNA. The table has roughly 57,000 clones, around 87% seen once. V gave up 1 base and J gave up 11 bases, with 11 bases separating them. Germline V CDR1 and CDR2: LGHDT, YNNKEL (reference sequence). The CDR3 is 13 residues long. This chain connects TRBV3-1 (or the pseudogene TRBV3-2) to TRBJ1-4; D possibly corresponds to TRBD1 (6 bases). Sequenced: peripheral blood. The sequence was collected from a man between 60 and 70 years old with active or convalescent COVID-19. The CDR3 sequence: CASSQVNRAKLFF. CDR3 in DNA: TGTGCCAGCAGCCAAGTAAACAGGGCTAAACTGTTTTTT.